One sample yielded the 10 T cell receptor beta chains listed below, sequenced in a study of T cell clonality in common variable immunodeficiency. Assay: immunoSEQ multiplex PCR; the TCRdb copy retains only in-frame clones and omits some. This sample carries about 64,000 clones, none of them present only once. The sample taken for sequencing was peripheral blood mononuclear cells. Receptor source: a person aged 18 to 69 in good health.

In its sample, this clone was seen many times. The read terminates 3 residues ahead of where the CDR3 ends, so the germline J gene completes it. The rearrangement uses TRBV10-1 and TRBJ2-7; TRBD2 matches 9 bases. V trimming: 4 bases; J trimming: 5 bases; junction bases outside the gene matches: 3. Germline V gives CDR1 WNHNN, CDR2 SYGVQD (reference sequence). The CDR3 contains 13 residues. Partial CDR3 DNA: TGCGCCAGCAGTGGCGGGGGGGCCAACGAG. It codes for CASSGGGANE. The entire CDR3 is CASSGGGANEQYF.

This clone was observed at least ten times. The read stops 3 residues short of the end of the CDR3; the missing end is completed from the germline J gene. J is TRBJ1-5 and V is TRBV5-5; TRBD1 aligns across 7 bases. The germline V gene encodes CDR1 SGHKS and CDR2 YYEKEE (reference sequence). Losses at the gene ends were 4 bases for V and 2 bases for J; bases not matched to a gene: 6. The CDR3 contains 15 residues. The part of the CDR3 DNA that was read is TGTGCCAGCAGCCAGGGGGAGTGGGGCAATCAGCCC. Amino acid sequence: CASSQGEWGNQP. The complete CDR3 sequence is CASSQGEWGNQPQHF.

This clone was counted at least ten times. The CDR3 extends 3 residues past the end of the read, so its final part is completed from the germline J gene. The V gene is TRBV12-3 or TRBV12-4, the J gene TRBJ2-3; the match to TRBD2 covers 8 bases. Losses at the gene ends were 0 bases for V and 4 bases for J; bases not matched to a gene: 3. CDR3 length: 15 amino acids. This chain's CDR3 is CASSLARGGADTQYF. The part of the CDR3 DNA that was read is TGTGCCAGCAGTTTAGCCCGGGGGGGAGCAGATACG.

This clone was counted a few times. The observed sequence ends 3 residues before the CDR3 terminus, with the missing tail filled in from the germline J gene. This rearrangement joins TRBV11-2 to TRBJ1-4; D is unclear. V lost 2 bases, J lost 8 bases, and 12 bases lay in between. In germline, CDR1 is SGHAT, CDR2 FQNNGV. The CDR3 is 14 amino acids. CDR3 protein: CASSLIPRVEKLFF. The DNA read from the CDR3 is TGTGCCAGCAGCTTAATCCCCCGGGTCGAAAAA.

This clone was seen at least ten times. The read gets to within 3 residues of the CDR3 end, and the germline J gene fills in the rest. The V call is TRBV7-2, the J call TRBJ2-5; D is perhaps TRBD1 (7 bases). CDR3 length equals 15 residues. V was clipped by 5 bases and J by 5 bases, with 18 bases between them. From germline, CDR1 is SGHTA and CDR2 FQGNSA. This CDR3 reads CASSRGWTGRETQYF. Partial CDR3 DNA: TGTGCCAGCAGCCGGGGGTGGACAGGACGGGAGACC.

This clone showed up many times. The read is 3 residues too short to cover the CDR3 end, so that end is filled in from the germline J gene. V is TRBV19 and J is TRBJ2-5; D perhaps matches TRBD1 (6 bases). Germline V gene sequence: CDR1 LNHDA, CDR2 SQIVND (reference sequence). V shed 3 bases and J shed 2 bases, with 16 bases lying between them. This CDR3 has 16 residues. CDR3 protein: CASSINPTRGQETQYF. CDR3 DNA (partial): TGTGCCAGTAGTATTAATCCCACAAGGGGGCAAGAGACC.

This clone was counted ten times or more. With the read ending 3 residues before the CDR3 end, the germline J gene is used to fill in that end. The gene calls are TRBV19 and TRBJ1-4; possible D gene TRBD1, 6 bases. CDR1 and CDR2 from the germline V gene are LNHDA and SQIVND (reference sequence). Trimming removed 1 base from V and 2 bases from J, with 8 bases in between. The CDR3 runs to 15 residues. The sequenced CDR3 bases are TGTGCCAGTAGTATAGGGCAGGGGACTAATGAAAAA. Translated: CASSIGQGTNEK. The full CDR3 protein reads CASSIGQGTNEKLFF.

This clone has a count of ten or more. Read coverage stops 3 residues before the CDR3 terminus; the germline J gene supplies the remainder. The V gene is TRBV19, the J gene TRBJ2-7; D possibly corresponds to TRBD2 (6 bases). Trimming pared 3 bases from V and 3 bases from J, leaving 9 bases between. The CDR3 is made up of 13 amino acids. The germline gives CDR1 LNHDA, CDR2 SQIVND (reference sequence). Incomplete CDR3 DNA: TGTGCCAGTAGTATCGGCGGGGACTACGAG. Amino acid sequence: CASSIGGDYE. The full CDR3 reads CASSIGGDYEQYF.

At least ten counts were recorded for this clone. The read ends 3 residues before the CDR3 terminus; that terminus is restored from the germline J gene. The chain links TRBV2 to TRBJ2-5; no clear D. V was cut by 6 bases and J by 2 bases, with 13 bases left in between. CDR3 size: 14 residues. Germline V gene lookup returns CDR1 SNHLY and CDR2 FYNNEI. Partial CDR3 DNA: TGTGCCAGCAGCCCAATGATACTTCAAGAGACC. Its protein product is CASSPMILQET. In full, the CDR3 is CASSPMILQETQYF.

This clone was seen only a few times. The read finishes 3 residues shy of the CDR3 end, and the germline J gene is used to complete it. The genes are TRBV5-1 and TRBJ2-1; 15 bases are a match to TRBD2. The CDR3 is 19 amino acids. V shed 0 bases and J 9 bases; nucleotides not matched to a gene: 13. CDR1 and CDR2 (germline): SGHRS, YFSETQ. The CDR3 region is CASSLGGLAGGPRVGEQFF. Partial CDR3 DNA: TGCGCCAGCAGCTTGGGGGGACTAGCGGGAGGACCCCGGGTAGGTGAG.